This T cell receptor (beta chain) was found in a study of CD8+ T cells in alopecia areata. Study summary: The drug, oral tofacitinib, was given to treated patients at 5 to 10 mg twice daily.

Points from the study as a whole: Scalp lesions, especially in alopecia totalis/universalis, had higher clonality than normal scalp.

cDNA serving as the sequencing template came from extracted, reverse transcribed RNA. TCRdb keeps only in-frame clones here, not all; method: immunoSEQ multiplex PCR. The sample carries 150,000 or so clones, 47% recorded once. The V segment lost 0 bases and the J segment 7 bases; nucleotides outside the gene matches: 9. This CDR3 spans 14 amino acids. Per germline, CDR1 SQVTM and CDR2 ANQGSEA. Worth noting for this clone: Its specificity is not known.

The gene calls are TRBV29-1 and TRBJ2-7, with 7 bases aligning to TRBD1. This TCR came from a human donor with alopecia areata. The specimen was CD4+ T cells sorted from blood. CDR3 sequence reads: CSVEDQGQIGEQYF. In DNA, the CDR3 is TGCAGCGTTGAAGATCAGGGACAGATAGGAGAGCAGTACTTC.